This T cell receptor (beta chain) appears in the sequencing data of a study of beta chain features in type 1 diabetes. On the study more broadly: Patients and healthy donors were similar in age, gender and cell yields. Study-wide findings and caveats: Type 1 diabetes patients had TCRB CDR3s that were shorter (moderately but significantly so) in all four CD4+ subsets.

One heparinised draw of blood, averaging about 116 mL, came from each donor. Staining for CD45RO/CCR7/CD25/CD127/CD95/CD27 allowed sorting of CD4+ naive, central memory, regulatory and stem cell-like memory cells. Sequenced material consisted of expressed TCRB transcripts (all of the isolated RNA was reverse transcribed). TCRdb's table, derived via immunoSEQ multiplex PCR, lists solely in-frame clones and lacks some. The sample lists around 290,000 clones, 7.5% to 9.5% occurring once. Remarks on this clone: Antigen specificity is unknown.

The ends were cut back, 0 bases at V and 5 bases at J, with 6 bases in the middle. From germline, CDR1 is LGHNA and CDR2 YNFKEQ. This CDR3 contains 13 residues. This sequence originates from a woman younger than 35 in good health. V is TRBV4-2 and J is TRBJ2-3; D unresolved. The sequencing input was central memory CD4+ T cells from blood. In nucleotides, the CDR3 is TGTGCCAGCAGCCAAGATTTAAAAGATACGCAGTATTTT. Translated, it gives CASSQDLKDTQYF.